These 24 T cell receptor beta chains were sequenced from one sample in a study of blood T cells in healthy people across ages. The authors ran a second PCR of roughly 7 to 11 cycles using a sample-barcoded 5' primer and a J-beta primer mix. TCRdb re-derived calls from the 5' RACE reads in MiXCR, one entry per CDR3 protein. This table has about 730,000 distinct CDR3 sequences, roughly two fifths appearing once. The material sequenced was blood. These receptors were obtained from a woman aged 60-75 years in good health.

This clonotype was recorded a few times. The chain couples TRBV2 to TRBJ2-1, with TRBD2 matching 10 bases. Germline values: CDR1 SNHLY, CDR2 FYNNEI. V lost 3 bases and J lost 7; bases outside the gene matches: 12. The CDR3 is made up of 17 amino acids. DNA for the CDR3: TGTGCCAGCAGTGACCTTATAAGGACTAGCGGTTGGAATGAGCAGTTCTTC. This gives the protein CASSDLIRTSGWNEQFF.

This chain links TRBV12-3 or TRBV12-4 with TRBJ2-1; 8 bases agree with TRBD2. V was clipped by 6 bases and J by 6 bases; unmatched bases: 13. This CDR3 is built from 16 residues. The chain's CDR3 is CASRDNRRLAGNEQFF. The CDR3 DNA is TGTGCCAGCAGAGATAACCGCCGTCTAGCGGGCAATGAGCAGTTCTTC.

The chain has TRBV7-2 and TRBJ2-1; maybe TRBD1 (5 bases). The end of the DNA fits TRBJ2-7 better, so the J call may be wrong. This CDR3 contains 15 residues. Germline CDR1 reads SGHTA; CDR2 reads FQGNSA. The CDR3 region is CASSPHQGADNEQYF. The CDR3 DNA reads TGTGCCAGCAGCCCGCACCAGGGTGCGGACAATGAGCAGTACTTC.

This clonotype was seen only a few times. The V call is TRBV20-1, the J call TRBJ1-5; TRBD1 is a possible D gene (5 bases). Germline V CDR1 and CDR2: DFQATT, SNEGSKA (reference sequence). Deletions cut 3 bases from V and 7 bases from J, with 22 bases between. The CDR3 contains 16 residues. DNA of the CDR3: TGCAGTGCTAGGTCTAACCTGGGGGGACGGGTGCAGCCCCAGCATTTT. Translation gives CSARSNLGGRVQPQHF.

This clonotype was counted many times. The gene calls are TRBV12-3 or TRBV12-4 and TRBJ2-1; TRBD2 matches 10 bases. The CDR3 runs to 16 residues. Losses at the gene ends were 1 base for V and 7 bases for J; bases not matched to a gene: 7. The CDR3 reads CASSLGGLALGNEQFF. CDR3 bases: TGTGCCAGCAGTTTAGGGGGACTAGCGTTGGGGAATGAGCAGTTCTTC.

This sequence joins TRBV20-1 and TRBJ2-5; 8 bases align to TRBD2. The CDR3 consists of 13 residues. Germline V gene lookup returns CDR1 DFQATT and CDR2 SNEGSKA (reference sequence). The ends lost 5 bases at V and 2 bases at J; junction bases unmatched: 4. The CDR3 protein is CSALSGEQETQYF. CDR3 sequence (DNA): TGCAGTGCTCTTAGCGGGGAACAAGAGACCCAGTACTTC.

The chain combines TRBV29-1 with TRBJ2-7; D not certain. The CDR3 spans 12 residues. CDR1 and CDR2 (germline): SQVTM, ANQGSEA. With 3 bases removed from V and 6 bases from J, the gap between germline ends came to 12 bases. In DNA form, the CDR3 reads TGCAGCGTTGAGACACCGCTTGCCGAGCAGTACTTC. Its translation is CSVETPLAEQYF.

This clonotype was picked up a small number of times. The V gene is TRBV20-1, the J gene TRBJ2-1; D may be TRBD2 (6 bases). The CDR3 totals 15 residues. Germline V gene lookup returns CDR1 DFQATT and CDR2 SNEGSKA (reference sequence). The V end lost 6 bases, the J end lost 8 bases, and 23 bases lay between the germline ends. The chain's CDR3 is CSANRLETSRDEQFF. CDR3 bases: TGCAGTGCCAACAGACTAGAGACGAGCCGAGATGAGCAGTTCTTC.

V gene TRBV15 combines with J gene TRBJ1-2; 9 bases agree with TRBD1. The CDR3 spans 15 residues. Germline CDR1 LNHNV, CDR2 YYDKDF (reference sequence). With V trimmed by 6 bases and J by 3 bases, 8 bases remained unmatched. CDR3 DNA sequence: TGTGCCACCAGTTATTCGGGACAGGGTTACTATGGCTACACCTTC. Translated, it gives CATSYSGQGYYGYTF. Combining the CDR3 with reference TRBV15 and TRBJ1-2 gives the whole variable domain DAMVIQNPRYQVTQFGKPVTLSCSQTLNHNVMYWYQQKSSQAPKLLFHYYDKDFNNEADTPDNFQSRRPNTSFCFLDIRSPGLGDTAMYLCATSYSGQGYYGYTFGSGTRLTVV.

This clonotype has just a few counts. The V and J genes are TRBV2 and TRBJ1-2; TRBD1 matches at 7 bases. The CDR3 length is 11 residues. With 7 bases clipped from V and 10 bases from J, the junction kept 6 bases outside the gene matches. CDR1 SNHLY and CDR2 FYNNEI come from the germline V gene. DNA of the CDR3: TGTGCCAGCACGGAACAGGGGCTCTACACCTTC. As protein: CASTEQGLYTF.

The chain joins TRBV12-3 or TRBV12-4 to TRBJ2-3, with 8 positions matching TRBD2. Trimming at V came to 7 bases and at J to 1 base, leaving 10 bases not matched to a gene. This CDR3 comprises 16 residues. The CDR3 region has the DNA TGTGCCAGCAAGGCGGGGGGCGGGTTCGGCACAGATACGCAGTATTTT. It encodes CASKAGGGFGTDTQYF.

This chain connects TRBV27 to TRBJ1-6; the match to TRBD1 covers 7 bases. There are 15 residues in the CDR3. CDR1 and CDR2 (germline): MNHEY, SMNVEV (reference sequence). V lost 5 bases, J lost 11 bases, and 12 bases stayed unmatched. CDR3 region: CASSILDRTDPPLHF. The CDR3 bases are TGTGCCAGCAGTATATTGGACAGGACTGATCCACCCCTCCACTTT.

A few counts support this clonotype. This chain uses TRBV18 with TRBJ2-1, with D hard to call. CDR3 length: 13 residues. Germline CDR1 and CDR2: KGHSH and LQKENI. Trimming cost V 4 bases and J 8 bases, with 12 bases left between them. CDR3 loop: CASSHPPVHEQFF. CDR3 DNA sequence: TGTGCCAGCTCACATCCACCAGTCCATGAGCAGTTCTTC.

As to this clonotype: Its ends do not fully match the called genes, so a read error is possible. This chain uses TRBV7-9 with TRBJ2-2; TRBD1 aligns across 9 bases. The CDR3 is made up of 16 amino acids. Germline CDR1 is SEHNR and CDR2 is FQNEAQ (reference sequence). Here the CDR3 DNA reads TGTGCTAGCAGCATCACCGGGACAGGGTCTGGCGGGGAGCTGTTTTTT. This gives the protein CASSITGTGSGGELFF.

The V gene is TRBV7-2, the J gene TRBJ2-3; 8 bases are shared with TRBD2. CDR1 and CDR2 from the germline V gene are SGHTA and FQGNSA. The CDR3 loop spans 13 amino acids. The V and J ends lost 6 bases and 4 bases, in that order; junction bases with no gene match: 3. CDR3 protein: CASRGLVADTQYF. The CDR3 region has the DNA TGTGCCAGCAGGGGACTAGTGGCAGATACGCAGTATTTT.

This clonotype has a handful of counts. V is TRBV9 and J is TRBJ2-7; 9 nucleotides agree with TRBD1. The CDR3 has 16 residues. Unmatched junction bases numbered 4, after V lost 0 bases and J lost 0 bases. Germline V gene data show CDR1 as SGDLS and CDR2 as YYNGEE. DNA of the CDR3: TGTGCCAGCAGCGTAGGTTCGACAGGGGGCTCCTACGAGCAGTACTTC. Translation: CASSVGSTGGSYEQYF.

As to this clonotype: Being one base from a much bigger clone, this may be a read error. The rearrangement uses TRBV27 and TRBJ2-3, with D possibly TRBD1 on 6 matching bases. The germline CDR1 and CDR2 sequences are MNHEY and SMNVEV (reference sequence). The CDR3 covers 14 residues. Trimming stripped 4 bases from V and 1 base from J, with 9 bases between. The CDR3 region has the DNA TGTGCCAGCAGTTGGGGGCGCGGCACAGATACGCAGTATTTT. Encoded protein: CASSWGRGTDTQYF.

The chain combines TRBV6-1 with TRBJ1-1; 7 bases line up with TRBD1. The CDR3 is 15 amino acids. The junction had 9 bases not matched to a gene; V was cut back by 7 bases and J by 1 base. From germline, CDR1 is MNHNS and CDR2 SASEGT. Written as DNA, the CDR3 is TGTGCCAGCACCACCGGGACAGTCCAGAACACTGAAGCTTTCTTT. Amino acids: CASTTGTVQNTEAFF.

The chain links TRBV9 to TRBJ1-6, with D possibly matching TRBD1 (6 bases). Trimming took off 0 bases at V and 9 bases at J, with 16 bases between the two ends. Germline V gene data show CDR1 as SGDLS and CDR2 as YYNGEE. The CDR3 contains 16 residues. The DNA of the CDR3 is TGTGCCAGCAGCGTAGCGGGGGGCAGGGGTGGTTCACCCCTCCACTTT. This sequence encodes CASSVAGGRGGSPLHF.

The chain is built from TRBV7-9 and TRBJ1-1; D perhaps matches TRBD1 (6 bases). Germline V gives CDR1 SEHNR, CDR2 FQNEAQ (reference sequence). The CDR3 is 15 residues long. Deletions cut 5 bases from V and 6 bases from J, with 19 bases between. The CDR3 nucleotides are TGTGCCAGCAGCCCTCCGGGGGGCATTTCCGCTGAAGCTTTCTTT. This sequence encodes CASSPPGGISAEAFF. The full variable domain, its missing parts supplied by reference TRBV7-9 and TRBJ1-1, is DTGVSQNPRHKITKRGQNVTFRCDPISEHNRLYWYRQTLGQGPEFLTYFQNEAQLEKSRLLSDRFSAERPKGSFSTLEIQRTEQGDSAMYLCASSPPGGISAEAFFGQGTRLTVV.

This clonotype was seen only a few times. The gene calls are TRBV12-3 or TRBV12-4 and TRBJ1-6; unclear D gene. The CDR3 spans 14 residues. V lost 2 bases to trimming and J lost 5 bases, with 7 bases between them. CDR3 DNA sequence: TGTGCCAGCAGTTTACCCTGGGATAATTCACCCCTCCACTTT. Its translation: CASSLPWDNSPLHF.

The table lists this clonotype with a count of one. A read error may account for a junction end that differs from germline. The chain employs TRBV7-3 and TRBJ2-1, with 9 bases matching TRBD2. Germline assignment: CDR1 SGHTA and CDR2 FQGTGA. This CDR3 has 14 amino acids. The CDR3 reads CASSALAGSNGQFF. CDR3 sequence (DNA): TGTGCCAGCAGCGCCCTAGCGGGAAGCAATGGGCAGTTCTTC. Full variable domain (missing parts from reference TRBV7-3 and TRBJ2-1): GAGVSQTPSNKVTEKGKYVELRCDPISGHTALYWYRQSLGQGPEFLIYFQGTGAADDSGLPNDRFFAVRPEGSVSTLKIQRTERGDSAVYLCASSALAGSNGQFFGPGTRLTVL.

This clonotype has just a few counts. The chain is built from TRBV29-1 and TRBJ1-2; 7 nucleotides match TRBD1. The CDR3 extends over 13 amino acids. Germline V gene sequence: CDR1 SQVTM, CDR2 ANQGSEA. The J segment lost 3 bases and the V segment lost 4 bases, leaving 5 bases of the junction unmatched. This chain's CDR3 is CSVGDRDDYGYTF. CDR3 coding DNA: TGCAGCGTTGGAGACAGGGATGACTATGGCTACACCTTC. The complete variable domain, with remaining parts taken from reference TRBV29-1 and TRBJ1-2, reads SAVISQKPSRDICQRGTSLTIQCQVDSQVTMMFWYRQQPGQSLTLIATANQGSEATYESGFVIDKFPISRPNLTFSTLTVSNMSPEDSSIYLCSVGDRDDYGYTFGSGTRLTVV.

The CDR3 loop reads CASSLSKTGGSNYGYTF. In DNA, the CDR3 is TGTGCCAGCAGTCTGTCGAAGACAGGGGGTAGCAACTATGGCTACACCTTC. V and J are TRBV6-2 or TRBV6-3 and TRBJ1-2; 9 bases map to TRBD1. CDR1 MNHEY and CDR2 SVGEGT come from the germline V gene. Germline trimming cut 5 bases from V and 2 bases from J; bases unmatched to any gene: 12. This CDR3 comprises 17 residues.